A selection of T cell receptor beta chains follows, all from one sample in a study of T cells in localized non-small cell lung cancer. Clones were sequenced by immunoSEQ multiplex PCR, and TCRdb holds only the in-frame ones, with some missing. The profile shows 900 to 1,300 clones, more than 20% of them singletons. The source material was normal lung tissue next to the tumor, sampled before any cancer treatment. The receptor set was obtained from a woman aged 35 to 69 with stage I lung adenocarcinoma. Both conserved end residues are part of each CDR3. The D gene is left open where the match is weak. Clone size is shown for a subset of rows, as once, few, many or a class of expanded clone.

clone size,D gene,V gene,J gene,CDR3 protein,CDR3 DNA
few,TRBD1,TRBV6-1,TRBJ2-1,CASSEGTGGFGNEQFF,TGTGCCAGCAGTGAAGGGACAGGGGGCTTCGGAAATGAGCAGTTCTTC
NA,NA,TRBV1,TRBJ1-6,CASSPSSGTLHF,TGCGCCAGCAGCCCCTCCTCGGGGACCCTCCACTTT
few,TRBD1,TRBV11-3,TRBJ2-7,CASSQNQPGQGYQQYF,TGTGCCAGCAGCCAAAACCAGCCGGGACAGGGCTACCAGCAGTACTTC
few,NA,TRBV14,TRBJ2-7,CASSPEAGGVGEQYF,TGTGCCAGCAGCCCTGAAGCCGGGGGTGTGGGCGAGCAGTACTTC
few,NA,TRBV9,TRBJ2-3,CASSVGGDTQYF,TGTGCCAGCAGCGTAGGTGGGGATACGCAGTATTTT
large,TRBD1,TRBV9,TRBJ2-7,CASTERGRSHEQYF,TGTGCCAGCACCGAGAGGGGGCGCAGCCACGAGCAGTACTTC
medium-sized,NA,TRBV11-3,TRBJ1-1,CASSLEGQINTEAFF,TGTGCCAGCAGCTTGGAAGGTCAGATAAACACTGAAGCTTTCTTT
NA,NA,TRBV18,TRBJ1-6,CASSRDRLNSPLHF,TGTGCCAGCTCACGCGACAGACTTAATTCACCCCTCCACTTT
few,NA,TRBV6-1,TRBJ2-5,CASSEALVGWGTQYF,TGTGCCAGCAGTGAAGCATTGGTGGGGTGGGGGACCCAGTACTTC
medium-sized,TRBD1,TRBV9,TRBJ1-2,CASSEGTGNYGYTF,TGTGCCAGCAGTGAGGGGACAGGGAACTATGGCTACACCTTC